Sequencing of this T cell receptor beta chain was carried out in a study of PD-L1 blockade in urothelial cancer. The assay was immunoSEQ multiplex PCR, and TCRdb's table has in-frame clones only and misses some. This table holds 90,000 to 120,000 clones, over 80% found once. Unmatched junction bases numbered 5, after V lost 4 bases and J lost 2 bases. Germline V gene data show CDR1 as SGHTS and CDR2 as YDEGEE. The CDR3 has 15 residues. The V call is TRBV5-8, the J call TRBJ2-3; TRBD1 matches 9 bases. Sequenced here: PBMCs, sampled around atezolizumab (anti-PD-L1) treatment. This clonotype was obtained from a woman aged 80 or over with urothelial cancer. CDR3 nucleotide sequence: TGTGCCAGCAGCGCCGGGACAGGGTTCACAGATACGCAGTATTTT. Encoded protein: CASSAGTGFTDTQYF.